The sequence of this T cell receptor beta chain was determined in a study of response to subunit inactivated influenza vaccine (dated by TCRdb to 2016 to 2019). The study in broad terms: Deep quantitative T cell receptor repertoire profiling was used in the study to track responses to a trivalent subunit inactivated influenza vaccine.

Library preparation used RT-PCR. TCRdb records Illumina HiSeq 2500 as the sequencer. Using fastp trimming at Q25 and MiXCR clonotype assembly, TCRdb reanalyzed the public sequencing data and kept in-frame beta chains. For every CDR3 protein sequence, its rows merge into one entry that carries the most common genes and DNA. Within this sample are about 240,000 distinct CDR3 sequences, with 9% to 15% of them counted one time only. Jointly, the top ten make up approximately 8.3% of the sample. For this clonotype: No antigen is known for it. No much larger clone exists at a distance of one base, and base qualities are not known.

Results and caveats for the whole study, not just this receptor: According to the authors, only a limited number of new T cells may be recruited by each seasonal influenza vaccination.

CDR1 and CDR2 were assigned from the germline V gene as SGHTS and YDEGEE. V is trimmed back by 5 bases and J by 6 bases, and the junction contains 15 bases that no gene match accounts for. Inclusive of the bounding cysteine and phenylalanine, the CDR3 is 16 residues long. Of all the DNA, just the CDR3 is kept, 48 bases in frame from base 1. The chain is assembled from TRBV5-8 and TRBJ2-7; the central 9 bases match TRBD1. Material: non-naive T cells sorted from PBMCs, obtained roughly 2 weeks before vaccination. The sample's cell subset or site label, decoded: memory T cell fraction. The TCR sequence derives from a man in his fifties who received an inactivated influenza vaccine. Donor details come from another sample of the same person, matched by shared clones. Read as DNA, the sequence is TGTGCCAGCAGACCACGGACAGGGGCGAACCCATTCGAGCAGTACTTC. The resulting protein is CASRPRTGANPFEQYF.